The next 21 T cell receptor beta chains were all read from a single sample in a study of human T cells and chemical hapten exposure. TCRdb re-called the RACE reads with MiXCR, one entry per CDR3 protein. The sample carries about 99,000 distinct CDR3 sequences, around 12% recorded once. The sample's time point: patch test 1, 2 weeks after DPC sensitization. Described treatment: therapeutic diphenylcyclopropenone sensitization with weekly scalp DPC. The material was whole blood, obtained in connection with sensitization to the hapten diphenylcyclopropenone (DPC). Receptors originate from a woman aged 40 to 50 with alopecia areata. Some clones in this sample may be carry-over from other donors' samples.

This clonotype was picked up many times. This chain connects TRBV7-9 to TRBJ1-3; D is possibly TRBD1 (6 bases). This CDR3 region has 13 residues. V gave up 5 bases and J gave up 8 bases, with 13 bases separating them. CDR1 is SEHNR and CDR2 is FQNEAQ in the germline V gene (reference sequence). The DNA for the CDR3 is TGTGCCAGCAGCCCTGACAGGCCCTACACCATATATTTT. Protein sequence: CASSPDRPYTIYF.

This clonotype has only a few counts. Written as DNA, the CDR3 is TGCGCCAGCAGCTTATATGGGGACGACTACGAGCAGTACTTC. It translates to CASSLYGDDYEQYF. V gene TRBV5-1 combines with J gene TRBJ2-7, with D perhaps TRBD1 or TRBD2 (5 bases each). Trimming removed 2 bases at V and 3 bases at J, with 12 bases between. The CDR3 loop spans 14 amino acids. CDR1 is SGHRS, CDR2 YFSETQ, per germline. The whole variable domain, filled in from reference TRBV5-1 and TRBJ2-7, reads KAGVTQTPRYLIKTRGQQVTLSCSPISGHRSVSWYQQTPGQGLQFLFEYFSETQRNKGNFPGRFSGRQFSNSRSEMNVSTLELGDSALYLCASSLYGDDYEQYFGPGTRLTVT.

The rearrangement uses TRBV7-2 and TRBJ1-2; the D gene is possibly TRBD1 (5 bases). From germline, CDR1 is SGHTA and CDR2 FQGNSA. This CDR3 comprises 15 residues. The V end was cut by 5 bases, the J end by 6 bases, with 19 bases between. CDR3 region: CASSQRRGKEDGYTF. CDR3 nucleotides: TGTGCCAGCAGCCAAAGGCGGGGGAAGGAGGATGGCTACACCTTC.

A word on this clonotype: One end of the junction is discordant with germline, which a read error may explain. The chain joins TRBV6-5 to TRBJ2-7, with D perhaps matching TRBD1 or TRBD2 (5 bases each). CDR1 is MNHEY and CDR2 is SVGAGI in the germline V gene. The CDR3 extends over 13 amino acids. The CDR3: CASSYSGRYKQYF. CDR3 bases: TGTGCCAGCAGTTACTCGGGACGCTACAAGCAGTACTTC.

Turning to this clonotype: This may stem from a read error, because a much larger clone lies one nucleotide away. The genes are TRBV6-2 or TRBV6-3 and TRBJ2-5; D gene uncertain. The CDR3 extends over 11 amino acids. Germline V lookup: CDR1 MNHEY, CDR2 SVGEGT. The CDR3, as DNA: TGTGCCAGCAGTTACCACGAGACCCAGTACTTC. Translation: CASSYHETQYF.

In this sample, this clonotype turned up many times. DNA of the CDR3: TGTGCCAGCACCGTTCGAAGCGGCTCCTACGAGCAGTACTTC. Translating gives CASTVRSGSYEQYF. This chain links TRBV27 with TRBJ2-7, with a possible D match to TRBD2 (5 bases). The CDR3 is 14 amino acids. The V end was cut by 7 bases, the J end by 0 bases, with 13 bases between. Germline-derived CDR1 and CDR2 are MNHEY and SMNVEV (reference sequence).

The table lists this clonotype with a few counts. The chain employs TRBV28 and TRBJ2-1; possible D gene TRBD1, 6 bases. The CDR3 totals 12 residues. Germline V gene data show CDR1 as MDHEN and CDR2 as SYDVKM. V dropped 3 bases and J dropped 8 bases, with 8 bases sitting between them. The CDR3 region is CASSLGAHEQFF. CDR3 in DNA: TGTGCCAGCAGTTTGGGGGCCCATGAGCAGTTCTTC.

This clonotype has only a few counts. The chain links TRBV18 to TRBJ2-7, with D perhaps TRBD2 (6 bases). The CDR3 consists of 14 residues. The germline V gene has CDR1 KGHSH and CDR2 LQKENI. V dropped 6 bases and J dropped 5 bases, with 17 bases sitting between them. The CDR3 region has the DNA TGTGCCAGCTCCCTCGGAGGGATGCTCAACGAGCAGTACTTC. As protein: CASSLGGMLNEQYF.

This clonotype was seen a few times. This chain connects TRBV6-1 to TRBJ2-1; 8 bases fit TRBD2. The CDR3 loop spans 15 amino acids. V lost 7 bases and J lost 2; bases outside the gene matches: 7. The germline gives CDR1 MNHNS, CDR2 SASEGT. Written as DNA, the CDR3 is TGTGCCAGCACCCCCCCGGGACTAGCCTACAATGAGCAGTTCTTC. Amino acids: CASTPPGLAYNEQFF.

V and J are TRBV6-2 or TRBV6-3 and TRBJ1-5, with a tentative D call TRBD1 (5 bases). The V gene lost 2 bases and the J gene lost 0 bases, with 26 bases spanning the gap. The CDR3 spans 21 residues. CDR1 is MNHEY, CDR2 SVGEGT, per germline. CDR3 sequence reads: CASSYPGTVRSGTYSNQPQHF. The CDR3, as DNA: TGTGCCAGCAGTTACCCGGGGACCGTTCGTTCAGGGACTTATAGCAATCAGCCCCAGCATTTT.

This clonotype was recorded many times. The CDR3 region is CASSRGQGPDEQYF. The CDR3 DNA is TGCGCCAGCAGCCGAGGACAGGGGCCCGACGAGCAGTACTTC. The chain recombines TRBV4-1 with TRBJ2-7; 9 bases align to TRBD1. V was pared by 4 bases and J by 5 bases, with 6 bases of the junction left unmatched. The CDR3 runs 14 residues. Germline V gene sequence: CDR1 MGHRA, CDR2 YSYEKL.

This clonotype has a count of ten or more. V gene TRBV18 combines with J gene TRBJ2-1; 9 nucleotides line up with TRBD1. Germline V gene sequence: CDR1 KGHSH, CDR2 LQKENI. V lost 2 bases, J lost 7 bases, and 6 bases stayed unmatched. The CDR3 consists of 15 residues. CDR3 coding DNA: TGTGCCAGCTCACCATGGACAGGGGCGATAAATGAGCAGTTCTTC. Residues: CASSPWTGAINEQFF.

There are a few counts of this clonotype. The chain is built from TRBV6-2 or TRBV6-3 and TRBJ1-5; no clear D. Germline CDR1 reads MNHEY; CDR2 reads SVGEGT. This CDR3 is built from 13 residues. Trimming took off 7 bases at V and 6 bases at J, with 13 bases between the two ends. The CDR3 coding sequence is TGTGCCAGCACCTCTCAGTCGGGTCAGCCCCAGCATTTT. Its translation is CASTSQSGQPQHF.

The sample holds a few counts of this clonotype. CDR3 residues: CASSLEGYSTDTQYF. In DNA, the CDR3 is TGTGCCAGCAGCTTGGAGGGTTACTCCACAGATACGCAGTATTTT. The chain has TRBV11-2 and TRBJ2-3; TRBD2 is a possible D gene (6 bases). Per germline, CDR1 SGHAT and CDR2 FQNNGV. The CDR3 is 15 amino acids. Trimming pared 3 bases from V and 2 bases from J, leaving 12 bases between.

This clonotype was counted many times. Here the CDR3 DNA reads TGTGCCAGCTCCAAGCGGGAGCGGGGAGAGACCCAGTACTTC. This translates into CASSKRERGETQYF. V usage is TRBV6-2 or TRBV6-3 and J usage is TRBJ2-5; 8 bases are a match to TRBD2. Trimming cost V 8 bases and J 4 bases; bases outside gene matches: 9. Germline V gene lookup returns CDR1 MNHEY and CDR2 SVGEGT. This CDR3 has 14 residues.

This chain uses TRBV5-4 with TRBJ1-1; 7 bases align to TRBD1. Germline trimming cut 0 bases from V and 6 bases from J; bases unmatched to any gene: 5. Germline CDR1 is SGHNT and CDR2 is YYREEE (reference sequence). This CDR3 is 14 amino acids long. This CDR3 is CASSLGQGGAEAFF. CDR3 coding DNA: TGTGCCAGCAGCTTGGGACAGGGAGGCGCTGAAGCTTTCTTT. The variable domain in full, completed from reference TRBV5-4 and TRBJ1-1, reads ETGVTQSPTHLIKTRGQQVTLRCSSQSGHNTVSWYQQALGQGPQFIFQYYREEENGRGNFPPRFSGLQFPNYSSELNVNALELDDSALYLCASSLGQGGAEAFFGQGTRLTVV.

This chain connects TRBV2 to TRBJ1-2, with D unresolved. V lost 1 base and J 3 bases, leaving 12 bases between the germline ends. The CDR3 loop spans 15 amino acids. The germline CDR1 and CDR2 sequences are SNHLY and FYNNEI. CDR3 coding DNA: TGTGCCAGCAGTGAAGACCCCTTTTCCCACTATGGCTACACCTTC. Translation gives CASSEDPFSHYGYTF.

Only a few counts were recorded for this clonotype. CDR3 in amino acids: CASSLDPGRRPNEQYF. In DNA, the CDR3 is TGTGCCAGCAGCTTAGACCCGGGTCGCAGACCGAACGAGCAGTACTTC. The chain joins TRBV5-4 to TRBJ2-7; no clear D. The CDR3 contains 16 residues. Trimming shortened V by 2 bases and J by 5 bases, and 20 bases separated the two germline ends. From germline, CDR1 is SGHNT and CDR2 YYREEE (reference sequence). Using reference TRBV5-4 and TRBJ2-7 for the parts outside the CDR3, the full variable domain is ETGVTQSPTHLIKTRGQQVTLRCSSQSGHNTVSWYQQALGQGPQFIFQYYREEENGRGNFPPRFSGLQFPNYSSELNVNALELDDSALYLCASSLDPGRRPNEQYFGPGTRLTVT.

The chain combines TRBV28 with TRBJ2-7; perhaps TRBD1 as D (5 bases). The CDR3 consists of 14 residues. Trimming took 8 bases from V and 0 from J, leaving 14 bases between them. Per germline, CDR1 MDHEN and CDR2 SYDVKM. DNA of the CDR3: TGTGCCAGCTTCACGAAAGGACACTCCTACGAGCAGTACTTC. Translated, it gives CASFTKGHSYEQYF.

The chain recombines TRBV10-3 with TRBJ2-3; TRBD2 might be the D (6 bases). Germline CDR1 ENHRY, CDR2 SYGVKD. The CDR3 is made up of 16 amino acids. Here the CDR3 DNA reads TGTGTCACGACGTCGGGTTCGGCGGGGACCACAGATACGCAGTATTTT. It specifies CVTTSGSAGTTDTQYF.

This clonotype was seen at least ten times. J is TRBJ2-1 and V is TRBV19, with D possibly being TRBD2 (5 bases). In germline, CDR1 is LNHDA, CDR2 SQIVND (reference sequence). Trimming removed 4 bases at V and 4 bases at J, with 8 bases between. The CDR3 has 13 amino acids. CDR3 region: CASSTDSYNEQFF. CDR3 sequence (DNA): TGTGCCAGTAGTACGGACTCATACAATGAGCAGTTCTTC.